This is a list of T cell receptor beta chains from one sample in a study of cytotoxic CD8 clonotypes in ibrutinib-treated CLL. Only in-frame clones appear in the TCRdb table, and some are missing; sequencing was by immunoSEQ multiplex PCR. The sample has roughly 60,000 clones, roughly 71% seen once. The source was PBMCs, collected after 12 months of ibrutinib treatment. The source is a human donor with chronic lymphocytic leukemia. The CDR3 runs from the conserved cysteine through the conserved F or W. The D gene is left open where the match is weak. Size values are once, few and many counts, or a class for expanded clones, and some rows have none.

TRBV18	few	NA	TRBJ1-2	TGTGCCAGCTCACCACCCCCCAGGGAAGCTGGCTACACCTTC	CASSPPPREAGYTF
TRBV9	NA	TRBD1	TRBJ2-7	TGTGCCAGCAGCTTTAGCCCCGGGACAGGGTACGAGCAGTACTTC	CASSFSPGTGYEQYF
TRBV6-5	NA	NA	TRBJ1-3	TGTGCCAGCAGTTACTCTGGACAGCTAGCTGGAAACACCATATATTTT	CASSYSGQLAGNTIYF
TRBV30	NA	NA	TRBJ2-7	TGTGCCTGGAGTGTAATGGATTACGAGCAGTACTTC	CAWSVMDYEQYF
TRBV4-1	NA	NA	TRBJ1-4	TGCGCCAGCAGCCACCCCTCCGGGACCGGGCCTTTCGTTGGACTGTTTTTT	CASSHPSGTGPFVGLFF
TRBV15	NA	TRBD1	TRBJ1-4	TGTGCCACCAGCGACGGGACAGGGGGAGAAAAACTGTTTTTT	CATSDGTGGEKLFF
TRBV19	NA	TRBD1	TRBJ2-1	TGTGCCAGTAGCCTGACAGGGGGCGATGGCAATGAGCAGTTCTTC	CASSLTGGDGNEQFF
TRBV5-1	once	TRBD2	TRBJ2-3	TGCGCCAGCAGCTTGGCCAAAGTGGCTAGCGGGAGAACAGATACGCAGTATTTT	CASSLAKVASGRTDTQYF
TRBV2	NA	NA	TRBJ1-3	TGTGCCAGCAGTATGCTTGTCGGGGGGCCCGGAAACACCATATATTTT	CASSMLVGGPGNTIYF
TRBV5-1	NA	TRBD1	TRBJ2-5	TGCGCCAGCAGCTGGCAGGGGGCGCACGGAGAGACCCAGTACTTC	CASSWQGAHGETQYF
TRBV7-9	NA	NA	TRBJ1-2	TGTGCCAGCAGCTTAGAACAGGCAGGACAGCCTTATGGCTACACCTTC	CASSLEQAGQPYGYTF
TRBV5-1	NA	NA	TRBJ2-3	TGCGCCAGCAGCTCATCTAGTCGCGGCACAGATACGCAGTATTTT	CASSSSSRGTDTQYF
TRBV19	few	TRBD2	TRBJ2-1	TGTGCCAGTAGTATAGCAGGGACTAGCGGGAGGGCGGAGGTTGAGCAGTTCTTC	CASSIAGTSGRAEVEQFF
TRBV19	NA	NA	TRBJ2-1	TGTGCCAGTAGTATCGCTACTTACAATGAGCAGTTCTTC	CASSIATYNEQFF
TRBV4-1	NA	TRBD1	TRBJ2-4	TGCGCCAGCAGCCCGGGACAGGCCTGGGGGGACATTCAGTACTTC	CASSPGQAWGDIQYF
TRBV2	NA	NA	TRBJ1-4	TGTGCCAGCAGTATTACCGGGGGACCGACACAAAAACTGTTTTTT	CASSITGGPTQKLFF
TRBV19	NA	NA	TRBJ1-2	TGTGCCAGTATCGGATGGCCGTATGGCTACACCTTC	CASIGWPYGYTF
TRBV19	NA	NA	TRBJ1-5	TGTGCCAGTAGTATCTCTGGGGGTCAGCCCCAGCATTTT	CASSISGGQPQHF
TRBV19	NA	TRBD1	TRBJ1-5	TGTGCCAGTAGTACGGGACAGGGGTTGGTGCCCCAGCATTTT	CASSTGQGLVPQHF
TRBV4-1	NA	NA	TRBJ2-3	TGCGCCAGCAGCCAAGATCCAACTAGTTCAGATACGCAGTATTTT	CASSQDPTSSDTQYF
TRBV28	NA	NA	TRBJ1-5	TGTGCCAGCAGTTCGGGACCCCAGAGTCAGCCCCAGCATTTT	CASSSGPQSQPQHF
TRBV19	few	NA	TRBJ2-3	TGTGCCAGTAGTCCCTCGGACGGAGATACGCAGTATTTT	CASSPSDGDTQYF
TRBV7-3	once	NA	TRBJ2-3	TGTGCCAGCAGCTTTGTGGGCCGCACAGATACGCAGTATTTT	CASSFVGRTDTQYF